The T cell receptor (beta chain) described here comes from a study of blood T cells in healthy people across ages. On this clonotype: Its antigen is undetermined.

Germline V CDR1 and CDR2: MNHNS, SASEGT. This CDR3 has 16 residues. The authors ran a second PCR of roughly 6 to 11 cycles using a sample-barcoded 5' primer and a J-beta primer mix. Each CDR3 protein is one row after TCRdb ran MiXCR on the 5' RACE reads. The table lists about 1.8 million distinct CDR3 sequences, less than 50% of them singletons, with about 2.1% in the top ten. Overall study findings and caveats: TCR beta diversity was tightly associated with the proportion of naive T cells. The CMV status of each donor remained undetermined, and this could have confounded shifts in expanded clonotypes.

The TCR was taken from a woman aged 40 to 50 in good health. This chain joins TRBV6-1 and TRBJ2-7, with 10 bases identical to TRBD2. The last part of the DNA fits TRBJ2-5 better; the J call may be wrong. The specimen sequenced was blood. The CDR3 is CASRYRRTSGRETQYF. Here the CDR3 DNA reads TGTGCCAGCAGGTATAGGAGGACTAGCGGCCGCGAGACCCAGTACTTC.